These T cell receptor beta chains were read from a single sample in a study of early T cells in non-severe SARS-CoV-2 infection. MiXCR, run by TCRdb on the 5' RACE reads, gives a single entry per CDR3 protein. The data hold tens of thousands of distinct CDR3 sequences, with around 6% observed a single time. Sequences were obtained from whole blood. These receptors all come from an adult who was a healthcare worker with PCR-confirmed SARS-CoV-2 infection or an uninfected control (not recorded which). Both conserved end residues are part of each CDR3. The D gene is left open where the match is weak. Clone size is stated in some rows and not others, as once, few, many or a class when expanded.

cdr3_nt | cdr3_aa | v_call | d_call | clone_size | j_call
TGTGCCAGCCGCTCCGGGAATGAGCAGTTCTTC | CASRSGNEQFF | TRBV7-9 | - | many | TRBJ2-1
TGTGCCAGCAGCCAGACGGCGGGAAACATCCCCTACGAGCAGTACTTC | CASSQTAGNIPYEQYF | TRBV7-8 | - | many | TRBJ2-7
TGCAGCGTTGGCTTAGGGGAAGTAGGCGAGCAGTACTTC | CSVGLGEVGEQYF | TRBV29-1 | - | - | TRBJ2-7
TGTGCCTGGACGGAGATTTCTGGCAAAAACATTCAGTACTTC | CAWTEISGKNIQYF | TRBV30 | - | - | TRBJ2-4
TGCAGCTCTAGGGGAGATACGCAGTATTTT | CSSRGDTQYF | TRBV29-1 | - | few | TRBJ2-3
TGTGCCAGCAGTGGGACCGACCTAACCTACGAGCAGTACTTC | CASSGTDLTYEQYF | TRBV25-1 | - | few | TRBJ2-7
TGTGCCAGCAGCCATACTAGCGGGGGCGAGACCCAGTACTTC | CASSHTSGGETQYF | TRBV3-1 | TRBD2 | many | TRBJ2-5
TGTGCCAGCAGCCAAGACCAGCGGGAGGGCCATGAGCAGTTCTTC | CASSQDQREGHEQFF | TRBV3-1 | TRBD2 | many | TRBJ2-1
TGTGCCAGCAGTGGCTCGACAGGCTCCCCCGCCGAGCAGTACTTC | CASSGSTGSPAEQYF | TRBV25-1 | - | - | TRBJ2-7
TGCAGTGCTAGCGGGCGGGTGACAGTTTACGAGCAGTACTTC | CSASGRVTVYEQYF | TRBV20-1 | - | many | TRBJ2-7
TGTGCCAGCATAAATTCGGGTAGCACCGGGGAGCTGTTTTTT | CASINSGSTGELFF | TRBV6-6 | - | few | TRBJ2-2
TGTGCCACCAGTCACATCCCGGGACAGGGCTACGAGCAGTACTTC | CATSHIPGQGYEQYF | TRBV24-1 | TRBD1 | - | TRBJ2-7
TGTGCCAGTAGGGGGGAAGGCTACTCCTACGAGCAGTACTTC | CASRGEGYSYEQYF | TRBV19 | - | few | TRBJ2-7
TGTGCCTGGAGGAAGAGAGGGGTTGGCTACACCTTC | CAWRKRGVGYTF | TRBV30 | - | few | TRBJ1-2
TGTGCCAGCAGTTACTCCCTGGCTCCGAGCGTCTCCTACGAGCAGTACTTC | CASSYSLAPSVSYEQYF | TRBV28 | - | many | TRBJ2-7
TGCGCCAGCAGCCAAGATCGCTCTCGGGGCGCAGATACGCAGTATTTT | CASSQDRSRGADTQYF | TRBV4-3 | - | many | TRBJ2-3
TGTGCCAGCAGTTTCGACAGGAACACCGGGGAGCTGTTTTTT | CASSFDRNTGELFF | TRBV7-9 | - | many | TRBJ2-2
TGTGCCAGTATGGCAACAAGCGGGCGGAACACCGGGGAGCTGTTTTTT | CASMATSGRNTGELFF | TRBV19 | - | many | TRBJ2-2
TGCAGTGCTAGAGATCCCCAGAGTAACTATGGCTACACCTTC | CSARDPQSNYGYTF | TRBV20-1 | - | few | TRBJ1-2
TGTGCCTGGCAGAGAGACAGGGAAGTAGACTATGGCTACACCTTC | CAWQRDREVDYGYTF | TRBV30 | TRBD1 | - | TRBJ1-2
TGCGCCAGCAGCTCCGGGTTGGTGAACATTCAGTACTTC | CASSSGLVNIQYF | TRBV5-1 | - | few | TRBJ2-4
TGTGCCTGGAGCCGACAAGCCCAAGAGACCCAGTACTTC | CAWSRQAQETQYF | TRBV30 | - | few | TRBJ2-5
TGTGCCAGCAGTCGGACAGGGGAGGGAATGTGGCGCAATCAGCCCCAGCATTTT | CASSRTGEGMWRNQPQHF | TRBV27 | TRBD1 | many | TRBJ1-5
TGTGCCAGCAGCTTAGTGGCAGATACGCAGTATTTT | CASSLVADTQYF | TRBV7-6 | - | many | TRBJ2-3
TGTGCCAGCAGTTTAAGGCAGCCAAACACTGAAGCTTTCTTT | CASSLRQPNTEAFF | TRBV12-3/TRBV12-4 | - | many | TRBJ1-1
TGTGCCAGCAGCCAGGGGGGTATCGGGGAGCTGTTTTTT | CASSQGGIGELFF | TRBV7-8 | - | many | TRBJ2-2
TGTGCCTGGAGCCCGGGCACGAGCACAGATACGCAGTATTTT | CAWSPGTSTDTQYF | TRBV30 | - | many | TRBJ2-3